This T cell receptor (beta chain) stems from a study of shared clonotypes between healthy human individuals (dated by TCRdb to 2020 to 2022). Background for the entire study: The cohort comprised two women and a few men aged 18 to 49 years. For each donor, CD4 naive and CD4 memory were each given three plates, CD8 naive was given two plates, and CD8 memory was given one plate. To estimate repertoire size and how much clonotypes are shared between individuals, the study performed deep sequencing of blood TCR repertoires from roughly five healthy adults. To increase sequencing depth and limit assay-specific biases, different laboratories used diverse techniques to prepare libraries and sequence TCR repertoires. Per donor, leukapheresis produced somewhere between about 0.85 and 8.9 billion PBMCs.

With respect to this clone: The clone's antigen remains unknown. Base quality data are lacking; no much larger clone is found one base away.

The donors were healthy, HIV-negative adults who had no recently reported acute infections or vaccinations. Every donor was a Caucasian adult residing in Nashville, Tennessee, USA. CD4+ T cells were enriched by magnetic negative selection; naive cells were then positively selected on CD45RA, and the negative fraction formed the memory subset. After blood collection by leukapheresis, PBMCs were isolated using Ficoll-Histopaque density gradient centrifugation and then cryopreserved in the vapor phase of liquid nitrogen. Analytical flow cytometry was used to check the purity and quantity of every magnetically sorted T cell population. Genomic DNA was isolated from every sorted fraction and measured by UV absorbance on a Nanodrop 2000c. Using the deep immunoSEQ assay, multiplex PCR amplified TCR CDR3 regions from genomic DNA. For each cell subset, the extracted genomic DNA was distributed evenly across all wells of several immunoSEQ 96-well plates, and each plate served as one replicate. For sorted subsets, each replicate PCR was loaded with 200 ng genomic DNA, equivalent to some 27,000 T cell genomes. Purified libraries were measured with a Qubit 3.0 fluorometer, size-checked on a Bioanalyzer 2100, and measured again with the KAPA Library Quantification kit. Every immunoSEQ 96-well plate was sequenced on a separate single-read 150-cycle Illumina NextSeq 550 flow cell. As for the original processing: Because the immunoSEQ output held only junctional sequences and lacked quality scores, the filtering could not match the filtering applied to full-length reads. To assign V/J genes and CDR3, sequences were annotated against IMGT germline references using PyIR, a Python wrapper for IgBLAST v1.9. Reads were filtered out if the reads had weak V/J assignments (E-value above 1e-6), no CDR3, stop codons, out-of-frame junctions, or ambiguous translated residues. A V3J clonotype was defined by an identical inferred V gene, J gene, and CDR3 amino acid sequence. Percentage overlap between repertoires was computed as shared unique clonotypes divided by the size of the smaller repertoire. Richness of each repertoire was evaluated using RTK rarefaction, the Chao1 estimator, and Recon v2.1 estimates of unobserved clonotypes. Generation probabilities were computed with OLGA for all TCRbeta clonotypes obtained by the gDNA method from a few donors. The table was pulled from immuneACCESS by TCRdb, which kept in-frame rearrangements only. Such tables lose some clones; where checked, under half of the loss comes from unresolved V genes, and the rest has no known cause. D and trimming were read from the DNA, whereas the V and J calls and clone size are those reported in that table. This sample has nearly 750,000 clones in its table, and 72% of those were observed once. Clones ranked in the top ten supply over 1.5% of the sample.

The V and J ends are trimmed by 7 bases and 4 bases, leaving 19 bases between them. The CDR3 contains 15 residues, cysteine and phenylalanine counted. Only the CDR3 DNA stays, 45 bases, in frame from base 1. CDR1 MNHEY and CDR2 SVGAGI were looked up in the germline V gene. Paper-wide results and their limitations: Naive subsets generally had larger estimated clonotype richness than memory subsets did. Sampling was restricted to blood, and TCR repertoires in tissues likely differ from the TCR repertoires found in blood. Higher generation probabilities were observed for clonotypes shared by all four sorted-subset donors than for non-shared clonotypes. Because the study included only a small number of donors, the genetic and exposure-history diversity represented was limited. When a few donors were compared, the shared fraction of clonotypes was 5% to 6.5% for naive CD4, 3% to 4% for naive CD8, 2% to 2.5% for memory CD4, and 0.35% to 0.5% for memory CD8. Pairwise subsampling led to the expectation that sequencing depth would affect the degree of clonotype sharing among donors. Even with the large sequencing depth, rarefaction of the sorted-subset datasets indicated that sequencing was incomplete.

The V gene is TRBV6-5 and the J gene is TRBJ1-1; matching of 5 bases hints at TRBD1 as the D gene. The clonotype comes from a woman under 40 in good health. The sequencing input was memory CD4+ T cells sorted from blood. Sample cell subset or site, as interpreted from the label and publication: CD45RA-negative fraction. The DNA sequence is TGTGCCAGCAACATCCGGGGGGGAGAGGGCACTGAAGCTTTCTTT. This encodes CASNIRGGEGTEAFF.